This T cell receptor beta chain derives from a study of T cells in Graves' hyperthyroidism and ophthalmopathy. V lost 0 bases, J lost 2 bases, and 9 bases stayed unmatched. Per germline, CDR1 MNHEY and CDR2 SVGEGT. This CDR3 comprises 18 residues. Study-wide findings and caveats: Ophthalmopathy prediction by the model preceded onset by a median roughly 6 months.

The table lists this clonotype with a few counts. Its antigen is currently unknown. Newly diagnosed patients aged 18 to 65 had hyperthyroidism of under 2 months' duration. It was uncontrolled infection, other autoimmune disease, pregnancy or lactation that excluded patients. The TCR beta CDR3 regions underwent amplification using RNA transcripts as the source. The primer set for the first-round RT-PCR of the TCR CDR3 was HTBI. MiXCR, run by TCRdb on the multiplex PCR reads, gives a single entry per CDR3 protein. The top ten clones hold roughly a third of a sample with more than 300,000 distinct CDR3 sequences, roughly 17% of them seen once.

The TCR was taken from a woman aged 25 to 39 with Graves' hyperthyroidism that later progressed to Graves' ophthalmopathy. The chain uses TRBV6-2 or TRBV6-3 and TRBJ2-3, with TRBD2 matching over 9 bases. The sample taken for sequencing was blood. This chain's CDR3 is CASSYSSGSGGPTDTQYF. CDR3 nucleotide sequence: TGTGCCAGCAGTTACTCTTCGGGGAGCGGGGGGCCCACAGATACGCAGTATTTT.